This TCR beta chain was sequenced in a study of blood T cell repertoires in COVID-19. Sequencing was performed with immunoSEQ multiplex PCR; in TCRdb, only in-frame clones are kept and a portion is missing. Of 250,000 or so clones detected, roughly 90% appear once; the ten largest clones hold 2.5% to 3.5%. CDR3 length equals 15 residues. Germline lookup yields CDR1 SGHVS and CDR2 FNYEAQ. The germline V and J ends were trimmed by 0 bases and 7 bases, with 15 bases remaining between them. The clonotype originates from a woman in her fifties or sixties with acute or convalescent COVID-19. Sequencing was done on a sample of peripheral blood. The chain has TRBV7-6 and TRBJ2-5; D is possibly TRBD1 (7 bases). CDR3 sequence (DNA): TGTGCCAGCAGCTTAGCGGGAGGACAGGTGGGGACCCAGTACTTC. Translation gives CASSLAGGQVGTQYF.